The 7 T cell receptor beta chains below all came from one sample that was sequenced in a study of T cells in localized non-small cell lung cancer. Data came from immunoSEQ multiplex PCR; TCRdb stores just in-frame clones and leaves some out. The sample holds 45,000 or so clones, roughly nine tenths seen once. Here the sequenced sample was PBMCs, taken before any cancer treatment. These receptors were obtained from a woman aged 35 to 69 with stage II lung adenocarcinoma.

The V and J genes are TRBV4-1 and TRBJ2-1, with 9 nucleotides matching TRBD2. The V and J ends lost 5 bases and 3 bases, in that order; junction bases with no gene match: 8. CDR3 length: 16 residues. Germline CDR1 is MGHRA and CDR2 is YSYEKL. CDR3: CASSSRLSGSYNEQFF. CDR3 DNA: TGCGCCAGCAGCTCTCGCCTTAGCGGGAGCTACAATGAGCAGTTCTTC.

The J gene is TRBJ2-1, the V gene TRBV7-3, with 10 bases matching TRBD2. Germline V lookup: CDR1 SGHTA, CDR2 FQGTGA. V trimming: 2 bases; J trimming: 6 bases; junction bases outside the gene matches: 10. The CDR3 length is 17 residues. As DNA, the CDR3 is TGTGCCAGCAGCTTAGGCTTCGGACTAGCGGCCGCCAATGAGCAGTTCTTC. Residues: CASSLGFGLAAANEQFF.

The chain uses TRBV7-8 and TRBJ1-2; 7 bases agree with TRBD1. The germline V gene has CDR1 SGHVS and CDR2 FQNEAQ. The CDR3 has 15 residues. The ends lost 3 bases at V and 1 base at J; junction bases unmatched: 5. The CDR3: CASSLAGGNNYGYTF. CDR3 coding DNA: TGTGCCAGCAGCTTGGCAGGGGGAAATAACTATGGCTACACCTTC.

V and J are TRBV19 and TRBJ1-2, with TRBD1 identical over 7 bases. The ends lost 5 bases at V and 3 bases at J; junction bases unmatched: 9. Germline loops: CDR1 LNHDA, CDR2 SQIVND (reference sequence). CDR3 length: 15 residues. The CDR3 sequence is CASSGPLTGDYGYTF. The CDR3 DNA reads as TGTGCCAGTAGTGGCCCCCTAACAGGGGACTATGGCTACACCTTC.

The rearrangement links TRBV18 to TRBJ1-4; D is possibly TRBD1 (6 bases). V lost 6 bases and J 8 bases, leaving 13 bases between the germline ends. Germline V gene sequence: CDR1 KGHSH, CDR2 LQKENI. This CDR3 has 13 amino acids. The CDR3 DNA reads as TGTGCCAGCTCGTTAGACGGGGGCGAAAAACTGTTTTTT. Residues: CASSLDGGEKLFF.

This clone appeared once. The V and J genes are TRBV7-2 and TRBJ2-7, with 7 bases identical to TRBD2. The CDR3 runs 16 residues. The junction had 10 bases not matched to a gene; V was cut back by 1 base and J by 4 bases. Germline V gene data show CDR1 as SGHTA and CDR2 as FQGNSA. CDR3 loop: CASSLESASGLYEQYF. The DNA for the CDR3 is TGTGCCAGCAGCTTAGAAAGTGCTAGCGGATTATACGAGCAGTACTTC.

The chain combines TRBV7-2 with TRBJ1-2; 8 bases line up with TRBD1. Losses at the gene ends were 3 bases for V and 7 bases for J; bases not matched to a gene: 13. The CDR3 is 16 amino acids. The V gene's germline CDR1 is SGHTA and CDR2 FQGNSA. The CDR3 DNA reads as TGTGCCAGCAGCTTCGGTCTTCAGGGGGCCTGGCGTGGCTACACCTTC. Residues: CASSFGLQGAWRGYTF.